This T cell receptor beta chain was sequenced during a study of blood T cell repertoires in COVID-19. As for the study in general: The analysed material was cDNA or gDNA that came from T cells, B-cell-depleted T cells, or PBMCs.

Produced via immunoSEQ multiplex PCR; TCRdb's table is partial and in-frame only. The sample comprises some 120,000 clones, 83% of which are singletons, and 2% to 2.5% rests with the top ten. The CDR3 is 15 amino acids. Germline loops: CDR1 KGHSH, CDR2 LQKENI. V shed 3 bases, J shed 0 bases, and the junction held 0 bases outside the gene matches. Material: peripheral blood. The chain combines TRBV18 with TRBJ2-2, with 8 bases identical to TRBD1. This clonotype was obtained from a man aged 30 to 39 with acute or convalescent COVID-19. In nucleotides, the CDR3 is TGTGCCAGCTCACCGGGACAGGCGAACACCGGGGAGCTGTTTTTT. Translation: CASSPGQANTGELFF.